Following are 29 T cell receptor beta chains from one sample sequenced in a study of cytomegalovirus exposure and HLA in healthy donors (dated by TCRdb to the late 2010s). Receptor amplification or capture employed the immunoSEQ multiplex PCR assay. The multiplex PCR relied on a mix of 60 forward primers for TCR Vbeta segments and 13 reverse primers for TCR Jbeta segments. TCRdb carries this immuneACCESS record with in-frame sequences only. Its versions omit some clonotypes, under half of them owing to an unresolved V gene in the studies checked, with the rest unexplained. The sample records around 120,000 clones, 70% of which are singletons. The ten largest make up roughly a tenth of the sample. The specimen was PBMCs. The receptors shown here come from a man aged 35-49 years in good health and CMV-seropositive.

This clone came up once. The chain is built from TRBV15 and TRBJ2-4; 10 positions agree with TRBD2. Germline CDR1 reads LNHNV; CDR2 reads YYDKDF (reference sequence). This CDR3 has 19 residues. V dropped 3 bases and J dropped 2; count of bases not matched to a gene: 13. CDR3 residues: CATSSGYLAGVETKNIQYF. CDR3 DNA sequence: TGTGCCACCAGCAGCGGATATCTAGCGGGAGTGGAGACCAAAAACATTCAGTACTTC.

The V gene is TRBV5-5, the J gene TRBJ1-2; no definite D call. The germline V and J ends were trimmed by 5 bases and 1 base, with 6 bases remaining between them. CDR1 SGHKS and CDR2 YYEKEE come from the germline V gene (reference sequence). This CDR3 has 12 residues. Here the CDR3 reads CASSPDNYGYTF. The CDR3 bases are TGTGCCAGCAGTCCAGATAACTATGGCTACACCTTC.

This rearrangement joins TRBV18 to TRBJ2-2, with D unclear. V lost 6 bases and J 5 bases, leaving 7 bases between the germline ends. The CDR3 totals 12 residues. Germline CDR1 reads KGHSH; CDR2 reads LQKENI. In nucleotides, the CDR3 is TGTGCCAGCTCCCCTTTAACCGGGGAGCTGTTTTTT. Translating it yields CASSPLTGELFF.

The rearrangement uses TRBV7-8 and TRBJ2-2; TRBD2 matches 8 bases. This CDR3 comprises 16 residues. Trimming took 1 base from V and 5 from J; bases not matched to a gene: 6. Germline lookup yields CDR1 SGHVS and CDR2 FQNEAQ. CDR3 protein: CASSLGISGGTGELFF. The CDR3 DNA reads TGTGCCAGCAGCTTAGGAATATCGGGAGGGACCGGGGAGCTGTTTTTT.

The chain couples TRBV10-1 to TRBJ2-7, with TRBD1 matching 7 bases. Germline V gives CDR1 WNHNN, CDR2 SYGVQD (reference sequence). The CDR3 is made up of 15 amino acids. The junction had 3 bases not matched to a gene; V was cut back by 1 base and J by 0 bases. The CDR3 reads CASSEFRDSSYEQYF. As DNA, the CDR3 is TGCGCCAGCAGTGAGTTCCGGGACAGCTCCTACGAGCAGTACTTC.

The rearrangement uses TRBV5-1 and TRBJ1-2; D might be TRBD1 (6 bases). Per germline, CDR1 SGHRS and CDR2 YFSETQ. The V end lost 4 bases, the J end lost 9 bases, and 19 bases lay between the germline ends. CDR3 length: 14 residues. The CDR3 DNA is TGCGCCAGCAGCCCGCTCGGGACAAGGGGGAGCTACACCTTC. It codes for CASSPLGTRGSYTF.

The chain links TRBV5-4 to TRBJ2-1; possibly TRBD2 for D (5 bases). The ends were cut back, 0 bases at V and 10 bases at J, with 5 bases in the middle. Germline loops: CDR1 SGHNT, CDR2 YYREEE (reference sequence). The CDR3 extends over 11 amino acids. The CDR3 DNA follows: TGTGCCAGCAGCTTGGCGGGGGAGCAGTTCTTC. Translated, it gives CASSLAGEQFF.

The CDR3 protein is CASSFMSSGYYEQYF. CDR3 sequence (DNA): TGCGCCAGCAGCTTCATGTCTAGCGGGTACTACGAGCAGTACTTC. The rearrangement links TRBV5-1 to TRBJ2-7; the match to TRBD2 covers 8 bases. CDR1 is SGHRS, CDR2 YFSETQ, per germline. The CDR3 spans 15 residues. The V and J ends lost 2 bases and 3 bases, in that order; junction bases with no gene match: 7.

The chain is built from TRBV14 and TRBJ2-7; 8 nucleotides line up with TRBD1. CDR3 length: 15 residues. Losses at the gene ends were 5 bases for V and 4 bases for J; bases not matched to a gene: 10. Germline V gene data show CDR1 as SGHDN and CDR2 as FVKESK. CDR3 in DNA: TGTGCCAGCAGCACGATCACAGGGGGAGGATACGAGCAGTACTTC. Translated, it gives CASSTITGGGYEQYF.

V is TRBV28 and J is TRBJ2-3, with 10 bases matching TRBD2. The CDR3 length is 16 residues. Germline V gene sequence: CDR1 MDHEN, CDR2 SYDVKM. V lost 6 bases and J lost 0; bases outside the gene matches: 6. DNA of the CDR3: TGTGCCAGCAGCCAAGCGGGAGGGCTCAGCACAGATACGCAGTATTTT. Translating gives CASSQAGGLSTDTQYF.

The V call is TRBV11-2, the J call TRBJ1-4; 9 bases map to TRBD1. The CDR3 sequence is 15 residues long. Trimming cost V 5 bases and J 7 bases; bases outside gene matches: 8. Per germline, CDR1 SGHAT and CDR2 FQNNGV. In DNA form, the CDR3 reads TGTGCCAGCAGCGGGTCCGGGACAGGGACTGAAAAACTGTTTTTT. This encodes CASSGSGTGTEKLFF.

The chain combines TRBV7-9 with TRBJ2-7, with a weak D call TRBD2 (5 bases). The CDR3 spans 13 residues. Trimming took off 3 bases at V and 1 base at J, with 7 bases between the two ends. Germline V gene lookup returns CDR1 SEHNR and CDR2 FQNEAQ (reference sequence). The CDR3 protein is CASSFSGSYEQYF. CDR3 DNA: TGTGCCAGCAGCTTTTCGGGGTCCTACGAGCAGTACTTC.

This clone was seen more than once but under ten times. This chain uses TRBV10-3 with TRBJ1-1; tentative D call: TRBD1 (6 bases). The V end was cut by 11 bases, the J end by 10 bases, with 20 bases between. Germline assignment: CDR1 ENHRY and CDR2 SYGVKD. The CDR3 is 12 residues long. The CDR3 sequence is CASRTLQGGAFF. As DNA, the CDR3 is TGTGCCTCCCGTACACTACAGGGTGGAGCTTTCTTT.

CDR3 amino acids: CASSQDSKSNQPQHF. CDR3 in DNA: TGTGCCAGCAGCCAAGATTCCAAAAGCAATCAGCCCCAGCATTTT. The chain uses TRBV4-2 and TRBJ1-5; the D is unclear. CDR1 is LGHNA and CDR2 is YNFKEQ in the germline V gene. This CDR3 has 15 residues. V shed 0 bases and J shed 1 base, with 7 bases lying between them.

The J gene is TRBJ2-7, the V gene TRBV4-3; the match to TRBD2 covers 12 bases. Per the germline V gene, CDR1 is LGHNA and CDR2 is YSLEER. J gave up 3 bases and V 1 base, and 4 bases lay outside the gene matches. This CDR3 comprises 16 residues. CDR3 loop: CASSQGLAGGHYEQYF. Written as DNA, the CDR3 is TGCGCCAGCAGCCAAGGCCTAGCGGGAGGGCACTACGAGCAGTACTTC.

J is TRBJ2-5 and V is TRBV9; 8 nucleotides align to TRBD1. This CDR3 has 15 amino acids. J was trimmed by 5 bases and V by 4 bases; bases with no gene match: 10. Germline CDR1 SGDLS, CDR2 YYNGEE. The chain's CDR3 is CASSPRFRGRETQYF. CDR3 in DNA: TGTGCCAGCAGCCCAAGATTCAGGGGGCGTGAGACCCAGTACTTC.

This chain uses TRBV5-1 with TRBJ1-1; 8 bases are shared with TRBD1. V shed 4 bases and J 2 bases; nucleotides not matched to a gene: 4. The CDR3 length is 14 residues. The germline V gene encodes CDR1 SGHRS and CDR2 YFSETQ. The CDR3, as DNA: TGCGCCAGCAGCCCCGGGACAGGCAACACTGAAGCTTTCTTT. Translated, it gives CASSPGTGNTEAFF.

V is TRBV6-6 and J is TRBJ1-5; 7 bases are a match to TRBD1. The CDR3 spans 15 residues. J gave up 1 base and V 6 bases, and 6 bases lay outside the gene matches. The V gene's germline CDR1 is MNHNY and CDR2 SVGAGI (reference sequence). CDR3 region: CASRGGQVSNQPQHF. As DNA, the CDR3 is TGTGCCAGCAGGGGAGGACAGGTGAGCAATCAGCCCCAGCATTTT.

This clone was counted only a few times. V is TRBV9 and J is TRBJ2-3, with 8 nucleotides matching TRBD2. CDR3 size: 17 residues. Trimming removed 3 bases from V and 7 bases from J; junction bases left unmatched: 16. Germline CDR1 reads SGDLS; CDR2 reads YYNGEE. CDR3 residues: CASSGPTSAHPGNTQYF. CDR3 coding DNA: TGTGCCAGCAGCGGCCCGACTAGCGCACACCCAGGGAATACGCAGTATTTT.

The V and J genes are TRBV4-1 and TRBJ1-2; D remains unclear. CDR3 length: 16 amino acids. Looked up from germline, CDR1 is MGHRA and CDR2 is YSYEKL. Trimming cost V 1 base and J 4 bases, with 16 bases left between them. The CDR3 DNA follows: TGCGCCAGCAGCCAAGGAACCACACGACTGGCCTATGGCTACACCTTC. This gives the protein CASSQGTTRLAYGYTF.

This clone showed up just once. CDR3 region: CASSLVPYGGTYEQYF. CDR3 DNA: TGCGCCAGCAGCTTGGTCCCCTACGGGGGGACCTACGAGCAGTACTTC. The chain links TRBV5-1 to TRBJ2-7, with 7 bases aligning to TRBD2. CDR3 length equals 16 residues. Per the germline V gene, CDR1 is SGHRS and CDR2 is YFSETQ. After removal of 0 bases from V and 2 bases from J, the junction contained 8 bases not matched to a gene.

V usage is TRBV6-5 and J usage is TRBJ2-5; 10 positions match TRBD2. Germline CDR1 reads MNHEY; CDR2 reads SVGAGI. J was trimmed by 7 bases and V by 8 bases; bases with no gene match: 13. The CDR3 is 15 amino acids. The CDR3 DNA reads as TGTGCCAGCCGGGGACTAGCGACATCTTCCCGGACCCAGTACTTC. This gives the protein CASRGLATSSRTQYF.

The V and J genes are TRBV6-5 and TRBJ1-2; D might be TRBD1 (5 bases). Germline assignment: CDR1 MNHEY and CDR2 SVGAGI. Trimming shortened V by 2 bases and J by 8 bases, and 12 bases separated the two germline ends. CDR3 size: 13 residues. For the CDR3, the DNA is TGTGCCAGCAGTTACGGAGGGGTCGGGGGCTACACCTTC. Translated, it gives CASSYGGVGGYTF.

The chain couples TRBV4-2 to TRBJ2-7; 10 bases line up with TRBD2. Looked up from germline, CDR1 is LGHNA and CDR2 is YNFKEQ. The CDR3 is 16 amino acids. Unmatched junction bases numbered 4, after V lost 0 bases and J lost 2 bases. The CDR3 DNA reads TGTGCCAGCAGCCAAGATCGGACTAGCGGAACCTACGAGCAGTACTTC. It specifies CASSQDRTSGTYEQYF.

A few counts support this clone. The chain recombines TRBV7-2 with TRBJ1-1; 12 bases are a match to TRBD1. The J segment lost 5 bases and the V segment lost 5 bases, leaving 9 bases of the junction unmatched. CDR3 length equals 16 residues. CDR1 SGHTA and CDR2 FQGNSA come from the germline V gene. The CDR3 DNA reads TGTGCCAGCAGCCCCCGGGACAGGGGGCGCCGAACTGAAGCTTTCTTT. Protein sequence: CASSPRDRGRRTEAFF. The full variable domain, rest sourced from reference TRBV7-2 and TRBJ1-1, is GAGVSQSPSNKVTEKGKDVELRCDPISGHTALYWYRQSLGQGLEFLIYFQGNSAPDKSGLPSDRFSAERTGGSVSTLTIQRTQQEDSAVYLCASSPRDRGRRTEAFFGQGTRLTVV.

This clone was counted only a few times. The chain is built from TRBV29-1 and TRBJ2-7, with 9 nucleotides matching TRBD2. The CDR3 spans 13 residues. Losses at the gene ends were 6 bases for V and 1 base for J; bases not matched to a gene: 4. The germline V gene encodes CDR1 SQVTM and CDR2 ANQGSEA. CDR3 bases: TGCAGCGTCAAGACTAGCGGATCCTACGAGCAGTACTTC. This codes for CSVKTSGSYEQYF.

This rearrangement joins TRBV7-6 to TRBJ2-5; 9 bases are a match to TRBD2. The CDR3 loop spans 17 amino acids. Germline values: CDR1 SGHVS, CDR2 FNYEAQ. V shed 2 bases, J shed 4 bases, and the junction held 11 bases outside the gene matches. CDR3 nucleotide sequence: TGTGCCAGCAGCTTATCTAGCGGGATGGGTTTCGGAGAGACCCAGTACTTC. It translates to CASSLSSGMGFGETQYF.

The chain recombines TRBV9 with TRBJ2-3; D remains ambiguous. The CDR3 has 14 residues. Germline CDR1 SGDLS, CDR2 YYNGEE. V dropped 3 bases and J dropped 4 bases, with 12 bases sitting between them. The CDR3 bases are TGTGCCAGCAGCGAAACATCAGATCCAGATACGCAGTATTTT. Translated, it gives CASSETSDPDTQYF. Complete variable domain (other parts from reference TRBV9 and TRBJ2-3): DSGVTQTPKHLITATGQRVTLRCSPRSGDLSVYWYQQSLDQGLQFLIQYYNGEERAKGNILERFSAQQFPDLHSELNLSSLELGDSALYFCASSETSDPDTQYFGPGTRLTVL.

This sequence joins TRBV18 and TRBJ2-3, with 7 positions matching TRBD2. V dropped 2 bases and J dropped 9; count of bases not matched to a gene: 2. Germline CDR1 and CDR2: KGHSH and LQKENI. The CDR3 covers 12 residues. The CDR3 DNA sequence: TGTGCCAGCTCACCAGGGGAGGGGACGCAGTATTTT. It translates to CASSPGEGTQYF.